Below are 30 T cell receptor beta chains sequenced from a single sample in a study of T cells in Graves' hyperthyroidism and ophthalmopathy (dated by TCRdb to about 2019). Libraries came from multiplex PCR. The listed sequencing device is Illumina HiSeq 2000. TCR beta CDR3 regions were amplified from RNA transcripts. The first round of RT-PCR for the TCR CDR3 was performed with the HTBI primer set and the Qiagen OneStep RT-PCR kit. TCRdb reprocessing: public reads trimmed at Q25 with fastp, clones called with MiXCR, in-frame beta chains kept. All rows with the same CDR3 protein become a single entry with the most common DNA and genes. The sample profile shows hundreds of thousands of distinct CDR3 sequences; around 20% of them were found once. Jointly, the top ten make up approximately 15% of the sample. The sample comprised blood. The receptors shown here come from a woman aged 45-60 years with Graves' hyperthyroidism that later progressed to Graves' ophthalmopathy.

This clonotype was detected many times. This chain connects TRBV30 to TRBJ2-5; 7 bases are shared with TRBD2. Looked up from germline, CDR1 is GTSNPN and CDR2 is SVGIG (reference sequence). Germline trimming cut 2 bases from V and 2 bases from J; bases unmatched to any gene: 11. This CDR3 spans 16 amino acids. DNA of the CDR3: TGTGCCTGGAGTTGGGGGGGTGACTTGGGACAAGAGACCCAGTACTTC. It encodes CAWSWGGDLGQETQYF.

The J gene is TRBJ2-2, the V gene TRBV27; 9 bases are shared with TRBD2. The junction had 7 bases not matched to a gene; V was cut back by 8 bases and J by 6 bases. Per germline, CDR1 MNHEY and CDR2 SMNVEV (reference sequence). This CDR3 has 14 amino acids. The CDR3 spells CASPGRGGPGELFF. CDR3 in DNA: TGTGCCAGCCCGGGGCGGGGGGGCCCCGGGGAGCTGTTTTTT.

This clonotype has a count of ten or more. This sequence joins TRBV6-1 and TRBJ2-3, with 10 bases that match TRBD1. This CDR3 has 15 residues. With V trimmed by 6 bases and J by 1 base, 4 bases remained unmatched. Germline V lookup: CDR1 MNHNS, CDR2 SASEGT. The CDR3 region is CASRGQGSGTDTQYF. As DNA, the CDR3 is TGTGCCAGCAGGGGACAGGGGAGTGGCACAGATACGCAGTATTTT.

Turning to this clonotype: One end of the junction varies from germline; a read error may be responsible. The rearrangement links TRBV10-3 to TRBJ2-7; 13 bases are a match to TRBD2. CDR3 length equals 16 residues. The germline gives CDR1 ENHRY, CDR2 SYGVKD. The CDR3 sequence is CASSDWTSGGLYEQYF. In DNA, the CDR3 is TGTGCCAGCAGTGATTGGACTAGCGGGGGCCTCTACGAGCAGTACTTC.

Only a few counts were recorded for this clonotype. The rearrangement uses TRBV20-1 and TRBJ2-5; D remains unclear. Germline CDR1 is DFQATT and CDR2 is SNEGSKA (reference sequence). The CDR3 length is 11 residues. Trimming took off 7 bases at V and 1 base at J, with 7 bases between the two ends. The CDR3 loop reads CSVAVQETQYF. For the CDR3, the DNA is TGCAGTGTGGCAGTCCAAGAGACCCAGTACTTC.

This clonotype was seen many times. V and J are TRBV11-2 and TRBJ1-2; possibly TRBD1 for D (6 bases). CDR3 length: 19 amino acids. Per the germline V gene, CDR1 is SGHAT and CDR2 is FQNNGV. Between the trimmed V and J ends, which lost 0 bases and 4 bases, there was a span of 24 bases. CDR3: CASSLDQSGGPRPVYGYTF. The CDR3 DNA reads TGTGCCAGCAGCTTAGATCAATCGGGGGGCCCCAGACCGGTCTATGGCTACACCTTC.

This clonotype was detected a few times. V usage is TRBV5-1 and J usage is TRBJ2-2; 7 bases are a match to TRBD2. The CDR3 has 16 residues. V shed 4 bases, J shed 6 bases, and the junction held 12 bases outside the gene matches. Germline CDR1 and CDR2: SGHRS and YFSETQ. CDR3 nucleotide sequence: TGCGCCAGCAGCGTCTCGACTAGCATTTGGTCCGGGGAGCTGTTTTTT. Residues: CASSVSTSIWSGELFF.

V usage is TRBV7-2 and J usage is TRBJ2-2; D call uncertain. The V end lost 9 bases, the J end lost 0 bases, and 11 bases lay between the germline ends. The CDR3 covers 14 residues. Germline assignment: CDR1 SGHTA and CDR2 FQGNSA. The CDR3 loop reads CARATVANTGELFF. CDR3 bases: TGTGCCAGAGCGACCGTCGCGAACACCGGGGAGCTGTTTTTT.

This clonotype was picked up many times. The gene calls are TRBV12-3 or TRBV12-4 and TRBJ2-7; D uncertain. This CDR3 has 13 amino acids. Trimming removed 1 base at V and 6 bases at J, with 10 bases between. CDR3 nucleotides: TGTGCCAGCAGTTTAGGTCAGGAACCCGAGCAGTACTTC. Encoded protein: CASSLGQEPEQYF.

V gene TRBV29-1 combines with J gene TRBJ2-7; 11 bases match TRBD1. Germline-derived CDR1 and CDR2 are SQVTM and ANQGSEA. The CDR3 totals 16 residues. The V segment lost 0 bases and the J segment 1 base; nucleotides outside the gene matches: 5. This chain's CDR3 is CSVEDPRDRGSYEQYF. CDR3 nucleotide sequence: TGCAGCGTTGAAGATCCGAGGGACAGGGGGTCCTACGAGCAGTACTTC.

The DNA of the CDR3 is TGTGCCAGCAGTTACTTCGAAAGCACTGAAGCTTTCTTT. Its translation is CASSYFESTEAFF. This chain joins TRBV6-5 and TRBJ1-1; no reliable D call. This CDR3 contains 13 residues. V was shortened by 1 base and J by 4 bases, with 7 bases between the two germline ends. CDR1 is MNHEY, CDR2 SVGAGI, per germline.

As concerns this clonotype: Given a much more abundant clone one base away, this may be a read error. CDR3 region: CTSSGNRGMNTEAFF. As DNA, the CDR3 is TGTACCAGCAGTGGTAACAGGGGTATGAACACTGAAGCTTTCTTT. The chain carries TRBV2 and TRBJ1-1, with 7 bases that match TRBD1. Germline CDR1 reads SNHLY; CDR2 reads FYNNEI. This CDR3 region has 15 residues.

The chain recombines TRBV7-3 with TRBJ1-1, with D unresolved. The CDR3 is made up of 10 amino acids. CDR1 and CDR2 (germline): SGHTA, FQGTGA. V was shortened by 6 bases and J by 7 bases, with 6 bases between the two germline ends. The DNA of the CDR3 is TGTGCCAGCAGGGACGTTGAAGCTTTCTTT. Its translation: CASRDVEAFF.

This chain connects TRBV7-9 to TRBJ1-2, with TRBD1 matching over 9 bases. This CDR3 has 18 amino acids. Germline assignment: CDR1 SEHNR and CDR2 FQNEAQ (reference sequence). V was clipped by 5 bases and J by 4 bases; unmatched bases: 17. Written as DNA, the CDR3 is TGTGCCAGCAGCACGGTCAGGTCAACCGGGACAGGGCTCTATGGCTACACCTTC. Translating gives CASSTVRSTGTGLYGYTF.

This clonotype was seen ten or more times. The rearrangement uses TRBV20-1 and TRBJ2-3; 9 bases fit TRBD2. CDR3 length: 16 amino acids. V trimming: 3 bases; J trimming: 2 bases; junction bases outside the gene matches: 9. CDR1 is DFQATT, CDR2 SNEGSKA, per germline (reference sequence). The CDR3 DNA is TGCAGTGCTAGGATCGAGGCGGGGGGGTACACAGATACGCAGTATTTT. Translation gives CSARIEAGGYTDTQYF.

V usage is TRBV19 and J usage is TRBJ1-6, with TRBD1 matching over 11 bases. V gave up 11 bases and J gave up 10 bases; unmatched junction bases: 13. There are 15 residues in the CDR3. The germline V gene has CDR1 LNHDA and CDR2 SQIVND (reference sequence). The CDR3 loop is CAVSGTGGIGSPLHF. In DNA, the CDR3 is TGTGCCGTTTCCGGGACAGGGGGTATCGGCTCACCCCTCCACTTT. Full variable domain (missing parts from reference TRBV19 and TRBJ1-6): DGGITQSPKYLFRKEGQNVTLSCEQNLNHDAMYWYRQDPGQGLRLIYYSQIVNDFQKGDIAEGYSVSREKKESFPLTVTSAQKNPTAFYLCAVSGTGGIGSPLHFGNGTRLTVT.

There are many counts of this clonotype. This rearrangement joins TRBV4-1 to TRBJ1-2; a possible D gene is TRBD1 (5 bases). V dropped 1 base and J dropped 4 bases, with 10 bases sitting between them. This CDR3 has 14 amino acids. Germline CDR1 and CDR2: MGHRA and YSYEKL. The CDR3 bases are TGCGCCAGCAGCCAAGTGGGGGAGGGCTATGGCTACACCTTC. Its protein is CASSQVGEGYGYTF.

The CDR3 DNA reads TGTGCCAGCAGTTTCCAATCGACAGCGCCCTATGGCTACACCTTC. This translates into CASSFQSTAPYGYTF. The chain carries TRBV27 and TRBJ1-2; TRBD1 might be the D (5 bases). The CDR3 extends over 15 amino acids. Germline lookup yields CDR1 MNHEY and CDR2 SMNVEV (reference sequence). V lost 3 bases to trimming and J lost 4 bases, with 15 bases between them.

This clonotype was observed many times. The chain couples TRBV5-6 to TRBJ1-2, with D possibly matching TRBD1 (6 bases). V was shortened by 4 bases and J by 4 bases, with 11 bases between the two germline ends. CDR1 and CDR2 (germline): SGHDT, YYEEEE. The CDR3 runs to 13 residues. CDR3: CASSPDRLYGYTF. The CDR3 DNA follows: TGTGCCAGCAGCCCGGACAGACTCTATGGCTACACCTTC.

Points on this clonotype: Germline is not matched at one junction end, which may reflect a read error. The V and J genes are TRBV7-7 and TRBJ2-3; D is unresolved. From germline, CDR1 is SSHAT and CDR2 FNYEAQ (reference sequence). This CDR3 comprises 13 residues. The DNA for the CDR3 is TGTGCTAGCAGCCCAGTAAGCACAGATACGCAGTATTTT. Encoded protein: CASSPVSTDTQYF. The full variable domain, rest sourced from reference TRBV7-7 and TRBJ2-3, is GAGVSQSPRYKVTKRGQDVTLRCDPISSHATLYWYQQALGQGPEFLTYFNYEAQPDKSGLPSDRFSAERPEGSISTLTIQRTEQRDSAMYRCASSPVSTDTQYFGPGTRLTVL.

In this sample, this clonotype turned up a few times. The chain has TRBV19 and TRBJ2-7; TRBD1 matches 7 bases. CDR1 and CDR2 from the germline V gene are LNHDA and SQIVND (reference sequence). J lost 2 bases, V lost 6 bases, and 10 bases had no gene match. CDR3 length equals 15 residues. CDR3 bases: TGTGCCAGTAGCGAGACAACAGGGGAGACCTACGAGCAGTACTTC. This codes for CASSETTGETYEQYF.

This clonotype showed up many times. The CDR3 loop reads CASSPHSEADTEAFF. The CDR3 coding sequence is TGCGCCAGCAGCCCGCACTCAGAGGCAGACACTGAAGCTTTCTTT. The V and J genes are TRBV4-1 and TRBJ1-1, with D unclear. Germline V gene data show CDR1 as MGHRA and CDR2 as YSYEKL. With 4 bases removed from V and 3 bases from J, the gap between germline ends came to 15 bases. CDR3 length: 15 amino acids.

Ten or more counts support this clonotype. V and J are TRBV30 and TRBJ1-5; D unresolved. CDR1 and CDR2 from the germline V gene are GTSNPN and SVGIG (reference sequence). The germline V and J ends were trimmed by 0 bases and 5 bases, with 8 bases remaining between them. The CDR3 consists of 13 residues. The CDR3 sequence: CAWSVRRDQPQHF. In DNA, the CDR3 is TGTGCCTGGAGTGTCAGGAGGGATCAGCCCCAGCATTTT.

This clonotype was counted at least ten times. The V gene is TRBV11-2, the J gene TRBJ2-1; D unresolved. The V end lost 2 bases, the J end lost 0 bases, and 8 bases lay between the germline ends. This CDR3 region has 15 residues. The V gene's germline CDR1 is SGHAT and CDR2 FQNNGV. The CDR3 coding sequence is TGTGCCAGCAGCTTACTCGAAAGCTCCTACAATGAGCAGTTCTTC. Residues: CASSLLESSYNEQFF.

This clonotype has just a few counts. The chain recombines TRBV27 with TRBJ1-6, with 8 bases fitting TRBD1. Germline-derived CDR1 and CDR2 are MNHEY and SMNVEV (reference sequence). V shed 9 bases and J 0 bases; nucleotides not matched to a gene: 7. There are 16 residues in the CDR3. CDR3 nucleotides: TGTGCCAGTAAACACAGGGGGGACTCCTATAATTCACCCCTCCACTTT. This translates into CASKHRGDSYNSPLHF.

This clonotype was counted a few times. The chain couples TRBV6-2 or TRBV6-3 to TRBJ1-4; 10 nucleotides line up with TRBD1. Germline trimming cut 0 bases from V and 5 bases from J; bases unmatched to any gene: 6. The germline V gene encodes CDR1 MNHEY and CDR2 SVGEGT. CDR3 size: 17 residues. The CDR3 DNA follows: TGTGCCAGCAGTTACTCGAACCCGGGACAGGGGAATGAAAAACTGTTTTTT. Its translation: CASSYSNPGQGNEKLFF.

The V gene is TRBV5-1, the J gene TRBJ2-2; no clear D gene. V lost 0 bases and J lost 1, with 10 bases in between. The CDR3 is 16 residues long. Germline CDR1 reads SGHRS; CDR2 reads YFSETQ. This CDR3 is CASSLVPPENTGELFF. The CDR3 DNA is TGCGCCAGCAGCTTGGTGCCACCCGAGAACACCGGGGAGCTGTTTTTT. Combining the CDR3 with reference TRBV5-1 and TRBJ2-2 gives the whole variable domain KAGVTQTPRYLIKTRGQQVTLSCSPISGHRSVSWYQQTPGQGLQFLFEYFSETQRNKGNFPGRFSGRQFSNSRSEMNVSTLELGDSALYLCASSLVPPENTGELFFGEGSRLTVL.

The chain employs TRBV11-2 and TRBJ2-6, with a weak D call TRBD1 (6 bases). Germline-derived CDR1 and CDR2 are SGHAT and FQNNGV. The CDR3 runs 19 residues. The V gene lost 1 base and the J gene lost 0 bases, with 16 bases spanning the gap. In DNA, the CDR3 is TGTGCCAGCAGCTTAGCGGGTCCAGGGGCGATCTCTGGGGCCAACGTCCTGACTTTC. It translates to CASSLAGPGAISGANVLTF.

V and J are TRBV7-6 and TRBJ1-6; 8 positions match TRBD1. Per germline, CDR1 SGHVS and CDR2 FNYEAQ. This CDR3 has 15 residues. The trim removed 1 base at V and 8 bases at J, leaving 4 bases unmatched. CDR3 sequence reads: CASSLEGQVDSPLHF. Written as DNA, the CDR3 is TGTGCCAGCAGCTTAGAGGGACAGGTTGATTCACCCCTCCACTTT.

This clonotype was seen repeatedly, ten times or more. This chain links TRBV7-3 with TRBJ1-5, with 9 bases matching TRBD1. Trimming removed 5 bases from V and 8 bases from J; junction bases left unmatched: 13. The CDR3 is made up of 16 amino acids. The germline CDR1 and CDR2 sequences are SGHTA and FQGTGA. The CDR3 protein is CASSGQGDRVDEPQHF. The CDR3 DNA follows: TGTGCCAGCAGCGGGCAGGGGGACAGGGTAGATGAGCCCCAGCATTTT. Full variable domain (rest looked up from reference TRBV7-3 and TRBJ1-5): GAGVSQTPSNKVTEKGKYVELRCDPISGHTALYWYRQSLGQGPEFLIYFQGTGAADDSGLPNDRFFAVRPEGSVSTLKIQRTERGDSAVYLCASSGQGDRVDEPQHFGDGTRLSIL.